The sequence of this T cell receptor beta chain was determined in a study of T cells after yellow fever vaccination. This clonotype was seen at least ten times. Antigen specificity is unknown. The CDR3 length is 15 residues. Germline CDR1 and CDR2: MDHEN and SYDVKM. The junction had 11 bases not matched to a gene; V was cut back by 5 bases and J by 5 bases. Study observations and caveats: The presence of abundant clonotypes contaminating from the bulk population was possible in FACS-sorted repertoires.

It was through 5'RACE template switching that TCR cDNA was made, with a universal primer site and UMIs added. TCRdb passed the 5' RACE reads through MiXCR, listing each CDR3 protein once. The sample records 250,000 to 400,000 distinct CDR3 sequences, around 4.4% being singletons. The rearrangement joins TRBV28 to TRBJ2-7; 8 bases align to TRBD1. The sequence was collected from a man younger than 35 who received the YFV17D yellow fever vaccine. The sequenced sample was PBMCs, obtained 15 days after the yellow fever booster vaccination. The CDR3 coding sequence is TGTGCCAGCAGTCCTATCCCGACAGGGGACAACGAGCAGTACGTC. Protein sequence: CASSPIPTGDNEQYV.